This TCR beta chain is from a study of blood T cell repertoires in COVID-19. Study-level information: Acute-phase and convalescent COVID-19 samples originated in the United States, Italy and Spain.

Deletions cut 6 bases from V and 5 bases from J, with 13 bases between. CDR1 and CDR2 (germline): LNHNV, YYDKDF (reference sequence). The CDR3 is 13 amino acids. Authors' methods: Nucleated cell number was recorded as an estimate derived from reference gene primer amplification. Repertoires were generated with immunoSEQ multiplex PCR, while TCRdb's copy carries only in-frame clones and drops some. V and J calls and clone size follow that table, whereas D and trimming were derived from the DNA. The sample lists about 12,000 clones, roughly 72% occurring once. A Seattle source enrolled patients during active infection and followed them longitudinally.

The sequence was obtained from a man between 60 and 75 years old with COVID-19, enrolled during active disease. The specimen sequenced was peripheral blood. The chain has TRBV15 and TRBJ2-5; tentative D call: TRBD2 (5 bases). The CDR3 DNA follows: TGTGCCACCAGTTATGGACTTTTGGAGACCCAGTACTTC. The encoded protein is CATSYGLLETQYF.